Reported below is one T cell receptor beta chain. No antigen is known for it. The CDR3 is made up of 18 amino acids. Deletions cut 0 bases from V and 2 bases from J, with 19 bases between. Germline V gives CDR1 MNHEY, CDR2 SMNVEV (reference sequence). Here immunoSEQ multiplex PCR was the method, and the copy in TCRdb shows in-frame clones only, minus some. This sample has 130,000 to 150,000 clones; approximately 89% occur once, and the top ten carry around 5.5%. The data were taken from a study of T cell responses to AZD1222 COVID-19 vaccine. Study results and caveats: Baseline antibody screening turned up just a handful of seropositive AZD1222 recipients. After two AZD1222 doses, spike-specific TCR breadth and depth rose versus day 0. The study reported that nearly half of spike-specific TCRs target unmutated variant regions. Repertoire collection took place solely once the T cell response had peaked.

This clonotype was obtained from an adult in good health. This chain links TRBV27 with TRBJ2-5; tentative D call: TRBD1 (6 bases). The material was peripheral blood, obtained on day 0 of AZD1222 vaccination. In nucleotides, the CDR3 is TGTGCCAGCAGTTTATCGATGTTCTTCAGGGGTAGGCAAGAGACCCAGTACTTC. Translating it yields CASSLSMFFRGRQETQYF.